The 9 T cell receptor beta chains presented below share a single source sample, sequenced in a study of OX40 agonist ivuxolimab in advanced cancers. Using immunoSEQ multiplex PCR, the repertoire was profiled, and TCRdb retains in-frame clones only, with some absent. The sample records about 42,000 clones, around 89% being singletons. The specimen comprised CD4+ or CD8+ T cells sorted from blood, sampled in a trial of the OX40 agonist ivuxolimab. The origin of the receptors is an adult with an advanced solid tumor such as melanoma, head and neck, liver or kidney cancer.

The sample holds a few counts of this clone. The chain recombines TRBV7-8 with TRBJ2-7; a weak D match, TRBD1 (6 bases). V shed 4 bases and J shed 0 bases, with 13 bases lying between them. The CDR3 length is 15 residues. Germline loops: CDR1 SGHVS, CDR2 FQNEAQ. The CDR3: CASSYRTVSSYEQYF. The CDR3 region has the DNA TGTGCCAGCAGCTACAGGACAGTTAGCTCCTACGAGCAGTACTTC.

The chain has TRBV2 and TRBJ1-2, with 7 bases lining up with TRBD1. V was pared by 4 bases and J by 4 bases, with 6 bases of the junction left unmatched. Germline values: CDR1 SNHLY, CDR2 FYNNEI. This CDR3 has 14 amino acids. The DNA of the CDR3 is TGTGCCAGCAGTGTGAGGGGGCAGGGCTATGGCTACACCTTC. Protein sequence: CASSVRGQGYGYTF.

V is TRBV4-3 and J is TRBJ1-1; D uncertain. Trimming left V 1 base short and J 1 base short, with 10 bases between. The CDR3 is 15 amino acids. Germline assignment: CDR1 LGHNA and CDR2 YSLEER. Written as DNA, the CDR3 is TGCGCCAGCAGCCAAGGATTGGCAGGGAACACTGAAGCTTTCTTT. Its translation: CASSQGLAGNTEAFF.

By its share, this clone is medium-sized (0.01 to 0.1%). CDR3 loop: CSALTRDTQYF. The DNA for the CDR3 is TGCAGTGCCTTAACCCGAGATACGCAGTATTTT. The chain employs TRBV20-1 and TRBJ2-3, with D uncertain. This CDR3 spans 11 amino acids. V lost 6 bases to trimming and J lost 5 bases, with 9 bases between them. Germline CDR1 DFQATT, CDR2 SNEGSKA (reference sequence).

The chain employs TRBV27 and TRBJ1-6, with D uncertain. From germline, CDR1 is MNHEY and CDR2 SMNVEV (reference sequence). The CDR3 has 15 amino acids. Between the trimmed V and J ends, which lost 6 bases and 3 bases, there was a span of 12 bases. The CDR3: CASSPRYLYNSPLHF. CDR3 in DNA: TGTGCCAGCAGCCCTCGATACCTCTATAATTCACCCCTCCACTTT.

Only one count was recorded for this clone. V and J are TRBV19 and TRBJ1-3, with TRBD1 as a possible D gene (5 bases). This CDR3 is 14 amino acids long. V gave up 5 bases and J gave up 0 bases, with 8 bases separating them. Looked up from germline, CDR1 is LNHDA and CDR2 is SQIVND (reference sequence). CDR3 DNA sequence: TGTGCCAGTAGTCCGGACACCTCTGGAAACACCATATATTTT. Translated: CASSPDTSGNTIYF. The full variable domain, its missing parts supplied by reference TRBV19 and TRBJ1-3, is DGGITQSPKYLFRKEGQNVTLSCEQNLNHDAMYWYRQDPGQGLRLIYYSQIVNDFQKGDIAEGYSVSREKKESFPLTVTSAQKNPTAFYLCASSPDTSGNTIYFGEGSWLTVV.

The count of this clone is one. Its ends do not fully match the called genes, so a read error is possible. The chain's CDR3 is CASSPGIQETQYF. Here the CDR3 DNA reads TGTGCTAGCAGCCCCGGTATCCAAGAGACCCAGTACTTC. V usage is TRBV7-7 and J usage is TRBJ2-5; no firm D call. The CDR3 is 13 residues long. Germline lookup yields CDR1 SSHAT and CDR2 FNYEAQ (reference sequence).

The CDR3 DNA sequence: TGTGCCAGCAGCCTCTTTCACGACTATAGTGGCTACACCTTC. Protein product: CASSLFHDYSGYTF. V gene TRBV6-5 combines with J gene TRBJ1-2, with D unresolved. Per germline, CDR1 MNHEY and CDR2 SVGAGI. The CDR3 extends over 14 amino acids. V lost 6 bases and J 7 bases, leaving 18 bases between the germline ends.

The V gene is TRBV5-1, the J gene TRBJ2-1, with 12 bases aligning to TRBD2. Germline values: CDR1 SGHRS, CDR2 YFSETQ. The CDR3 totals 18 residues. Germline trimming cut 4 bases from V and 4 bases from J; bases unmatched to any gene: 12. CDR3 sequence: CASSPVRASGRDYNEQFF. CDR3 DNA sequence: TGCGCCAGCAGCCCGGTAAGGGCTAGCGGGAGGGATTACAATGAGCAGTTCTTC. The variable domain in full, with the rest retrieved from reference TRBV5-1 and TRBJ2-1, is KAGVTQTPRYLIKTRGQQVTLSCSPISGHRSVSWYQQTPGQGLQFLFEYFSETQRNKGNFPGRFSGRQFSNSRSEMNVSTLELGDSALYLCASSPVRASGRDYNEQFFGPGTRLTVL.